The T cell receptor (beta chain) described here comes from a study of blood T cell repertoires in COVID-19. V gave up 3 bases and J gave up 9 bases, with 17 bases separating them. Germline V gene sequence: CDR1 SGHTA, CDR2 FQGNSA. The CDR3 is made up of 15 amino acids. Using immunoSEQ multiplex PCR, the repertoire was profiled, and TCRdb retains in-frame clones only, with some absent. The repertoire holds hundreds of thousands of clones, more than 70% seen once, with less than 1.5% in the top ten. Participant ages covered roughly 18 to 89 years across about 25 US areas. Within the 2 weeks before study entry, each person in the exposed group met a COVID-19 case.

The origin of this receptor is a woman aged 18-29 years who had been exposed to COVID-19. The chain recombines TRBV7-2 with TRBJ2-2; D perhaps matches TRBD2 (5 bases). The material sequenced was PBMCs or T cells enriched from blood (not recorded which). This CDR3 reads CASSFDGSSRRELFF. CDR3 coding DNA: TGTGCCAGCAGCTTTGATGGGAGTTCCCGCCGGGAGCTGTTTTTT.